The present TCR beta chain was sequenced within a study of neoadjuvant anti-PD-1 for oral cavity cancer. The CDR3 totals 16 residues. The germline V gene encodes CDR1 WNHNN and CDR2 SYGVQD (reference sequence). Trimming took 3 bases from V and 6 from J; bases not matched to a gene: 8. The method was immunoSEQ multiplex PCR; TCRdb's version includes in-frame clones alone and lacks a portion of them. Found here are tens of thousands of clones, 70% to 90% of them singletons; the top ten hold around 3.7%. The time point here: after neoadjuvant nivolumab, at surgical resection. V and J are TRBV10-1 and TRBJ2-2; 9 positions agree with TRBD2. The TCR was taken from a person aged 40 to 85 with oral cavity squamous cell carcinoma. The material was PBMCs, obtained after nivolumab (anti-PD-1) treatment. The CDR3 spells CASSDSSGTSSGELFF. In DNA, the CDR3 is TGCGCCAGCAGTGACTCCTCCGGGACTAGCTCCGGGGAGCTGTTTTTT.